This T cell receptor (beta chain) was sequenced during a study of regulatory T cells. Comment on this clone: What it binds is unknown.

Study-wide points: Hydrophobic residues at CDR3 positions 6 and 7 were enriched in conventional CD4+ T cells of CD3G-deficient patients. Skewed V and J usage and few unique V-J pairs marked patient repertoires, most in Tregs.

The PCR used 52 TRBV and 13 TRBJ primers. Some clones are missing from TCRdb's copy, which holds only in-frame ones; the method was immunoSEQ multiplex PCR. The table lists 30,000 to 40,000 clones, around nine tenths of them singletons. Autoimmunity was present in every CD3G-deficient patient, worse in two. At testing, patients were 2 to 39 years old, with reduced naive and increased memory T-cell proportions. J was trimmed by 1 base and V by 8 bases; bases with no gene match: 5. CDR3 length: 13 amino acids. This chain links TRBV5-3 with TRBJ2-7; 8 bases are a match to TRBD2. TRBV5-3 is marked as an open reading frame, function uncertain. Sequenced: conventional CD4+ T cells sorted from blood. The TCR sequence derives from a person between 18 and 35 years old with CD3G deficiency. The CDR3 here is CARNSGESYEQYF. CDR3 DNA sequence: TGTGCCAGGAATAGCGGGGAATCCTACGAGCAGTACTTC.